Listed below are T cell receptor beta chains from one sample, sequenced in a study of CD8 T cells in Susac syndrome. TCRdb reprocessed the immunoSEQ multiplex PCR reads with MiXCR, giving one entry per CDR3 protein. The sample contains approximately 83,000 distinct CDR3 sequences, 94% of which appear only once. The sample consisted of CD8+ T cells from PBMCs. The source is a human donor with Susac syndrome. Both conserved end residues are part of each CDR3. The D gene is left open where the match is weak. The listing skips clone size in some rows; elsewhere it reads once, few, many or a size class.

size,D,V,J,DNA,CDR3
-,TRBD2,TRBV20-1,TRBJ2-5,TGCAGTGCTAGAGTCCCGGGACTAGCGGGAGGGCCCGGGGAGACCCAGTACTTC,CSARVPGLAGGPGETQYF
-,-,TRBV24-1,TRBJ2-1,TGTGCCACCAGTGATTTTCATTCCAATGAGCAGTTCTTC,CATSDFHSNEQFF
-,-,TRBV7-9,TRBJ1-1,TGTGCCAGCAGCCGCGGGGGCCAGAACACTGAAGCTTTCTTT,CASSRGGQNTEAFF
-,-,TRBV7-9,TRBJ2-3,TGTGCCAGCAGCCGAACAGGGTCGCGCACAGATACGCAGTATTTT,CASSRTGSRTDTQYF
-,-,TRBV20-1,TRBJ1-1,TGCAGTGCCCCTACAAGGGAGGTCACTGAAGCTTTCTTT,CSAPTREVTEAFF
-,-,TRBV7-8,TRBJ2-4,TGTGCCAGCAGCTTAGACGGCAAATACATTCAGTACTTC,CASSLDGKYIQYF
-,TRBD1,TRBV12-3/TRBV12-4,TRBJ2-5,TGTGCCAGCAGTAGGACAGGGCTGGAGACCCAGTACTTC,CASSRTGLETQYF
-,TRBD2,TRBV20-1,TRBJ2-5,TGCAGTGCTACCTCCTATACGACTAGCGGGAGCCAAGAGACCCAGTACTTC,CSATSYTTSGSQETQYF
-,-,TRBV12-3/TRBV12-4,TRBJ1-5,TGTGCCAGCAGTTTCGGGGGGGCGAGGCAGCCCCAGCATTTT,CASSFGGARQPQHF
-,TRBD1,TRBV24-1,TRBJ2-1,TGTGCCACCAGTGATTCCGGGACAGGGACTTACAATGAGCAGTTCTTC,CATSDSGTGTYNEQFF
-,-,TRBV3-1,TRBJ2-5,TGTGCCAGCAGCTCTCTGGGGCGGGTAGTGGAGACCCAGTACTTC,CASSSLGRVVETQYF
-,-,TRBV7-9,TRBJ2-5,TGTGCCAGCAGCTTATCCGGGGGACAGCACCAAGAGACCCAGTACTTC,CASSLSGGQHQETQYF
-,TRBD1,TRBV4-3,TRBJ2-1,TGCGCCAGCAGCCATAAGCGACAGGGCAATGAGCAGTTCTTC,CASSHKRQGNEQFF
-,-,TRBV24-1,TRBJ2-1,TGTGCCACCAAGGGTGGCTCCTACAATGAGCAGTTCTTC,CATKGGSYNEQFF
-,TRBD1,TRBV20-1,TRBJ2-3,TGCAGTGCTAGAGACCCAGGACAGGGGCACCCCACAGATACGCAGTATTTT,CSARDPGQGHPTDTQYF
-,TRBD1,TRBV29-1,TRBJ2-2,TGCAGCACAACGGACAGGCTCAACACCGGGGAGCTGTTTTTT,CSTTDRLNTGELFF
once,-,TRBV4-2,TRBJ1-1,TGTGCCAGCAGCCCCGGGCGGGTGGAATTAAACACTGAAGCTTTCTTT,CASSPGRVELNTEAFF
-,TRBD1,TRBV29-1,TRBJ2-6,TGCAGCGTTGATGAAGGACAGGGATACTCTGGGGCCAACGTCCTGACTTTC,CSVDEGQGYSGANVLTF
-,-,TRBV27,TRBJ2-1,TGTGCCAGCAGTTTAGGGACGGGATCCTACAATGAGCAGTTCTTC,CASSLGTGSYNEQFF
-,-,TRBV27,TRBJ1-5,TGTGCCAGCGGACAGAACAGCAATCAGCCCCAGCATTTT,CASGQNSNQPQHF
-,TRBD1,TRBV7-2,TRBJ1-1,TGTGCCAGCAGCCAGGGACAGCAGAACACTGAAGCTTTCTTT,CASSQGQQNTEAFF
-,TRBD2,TRBV4-2,TRBJ2-1,TGTGCCAGCAGCCACCTTAGCGGGGAGGGGATCAATGAGCAGTTCTTC,CASSHLSGEGINEQFF
-,TRBD1,TRBV20-1,TRBJ2-7,TGCAGTGCTACCTCCTACGGGGACAGGGGGTTTAACTACGAGCAGTACTTC,CSATSYGDRGFNYEQYF